This T cell receptor beta chain was found in a study of Tregs in tolerant kidney transplant recipients. The J segment lost 5 bases and the V segment lost 5 bases, leaving 7 bases of the junction unmatched. The CDR3 consists of 15 residues. The germline CDR1 and CDR2 sequences are MNHNS and SASEGT. Libraries were prepared by immunoSEQ multiplex PCR; TCRdb keeps only in-frame clonotypes and omits some of them. The table lists 85,000 to 100,000 clones, approximately 94% of them singletons, with 0.46% in the top ten. This clonotype originated in a human donor who received a combined kidney and bone marrow transplant. The chain recombines TRBV6-1 with TRBJ2-5; 11 positions match TRBD2. The input for sequencing was CD4+ T cells from blood, taken before the transplant. CDR3 sequence (DNA): TGTGCCAGCAGTTTGGGTTTAGCGGGAGGGGAGACCCAGTACTTC. Translated, it gives CASSLGLAGGETQYF.